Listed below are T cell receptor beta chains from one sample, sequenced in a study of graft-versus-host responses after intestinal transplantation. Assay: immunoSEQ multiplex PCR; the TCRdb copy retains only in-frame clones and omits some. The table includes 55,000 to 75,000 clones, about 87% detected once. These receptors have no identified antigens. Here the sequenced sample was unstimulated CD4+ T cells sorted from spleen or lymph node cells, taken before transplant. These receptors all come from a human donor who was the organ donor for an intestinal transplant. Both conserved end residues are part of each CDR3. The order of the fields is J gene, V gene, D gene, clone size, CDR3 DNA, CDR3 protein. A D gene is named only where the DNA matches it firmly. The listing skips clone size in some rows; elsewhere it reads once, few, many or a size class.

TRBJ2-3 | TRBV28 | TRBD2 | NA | TGTGCCAGCAGCCAACCTCGGGGGGGCCGAGCAGATACGCAGTATTTT | CASSQPRGGRADTQYF
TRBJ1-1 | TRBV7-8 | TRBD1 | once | TGTGCCAGCAGCTTAGCGCCGGGCAGGGGGCGATTAGCTTTCTTT | CASSLAPGRGRLAFF
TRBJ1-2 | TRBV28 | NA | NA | TGTGCCAGCAGCCAGATGAACAGGGTGGACTATGGCTACACCTTC | CASSQMNRVDYGYTF
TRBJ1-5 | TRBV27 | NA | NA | TGTGCCAGCAGCTCTAGACGGGGGGTGGGTCAGCCCCAGCATTTT | CASSSRRGVGQPQHF
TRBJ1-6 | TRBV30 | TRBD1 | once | TGTGCCTGGAGTCTTGACAGGGGAGTTTCACCCCTCCACTTT | CAWSLDRGVSPLHF
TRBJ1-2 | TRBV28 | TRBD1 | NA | TGTGCCAGCAGTTACCCGGGACAGAACTATGGCTACACCTTC | CASSYPGQNYGYTF
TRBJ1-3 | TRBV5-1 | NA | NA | TGCGCCAGCAGCTTGGCTTCAGGGTTAGCTGGAAACACCATATATTTT | CASSLASGLAGNTIYF
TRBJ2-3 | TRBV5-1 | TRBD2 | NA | TGCGCCAGCGGGGGACTAGCGGGGGGCACAGATACGCAGTATTTT | CASGGLAGGTDTQYF
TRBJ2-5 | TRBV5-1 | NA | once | TGCGCCAGCAGCTTTCGAAGCGAACTAGGCGAGACCCAGTACTTC | CASSFRSELGETQYF
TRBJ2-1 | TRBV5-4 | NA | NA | TGTGCCAGCAGCCCAGTCCAGGGCAACTACAATGAGCAGTTCTTC | CASSPVQGNYNEQFF
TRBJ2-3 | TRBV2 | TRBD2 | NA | TGTGCCAGCAGTTCTAGCGGGGGGACAGATACGCAGTATTTT | CASSSSGGTDTQYF
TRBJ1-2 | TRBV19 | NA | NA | TGTGCCAGTAGTATAGATGCCAAGGCGTCCAGGGACTATGGCTACACCTTC | CASSIDAKASRDYGYTF
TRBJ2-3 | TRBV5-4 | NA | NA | TGTGCCAGCAGCGAAGGCGGGTGGAACACAGATACGCAGTATTTT | CASSEGGWNTDTQYF
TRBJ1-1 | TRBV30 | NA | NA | TGTGCCTGGAGTCACAGGTCGAACACTGAAGCTTTCTTT | CAWSHRSNTEAFF
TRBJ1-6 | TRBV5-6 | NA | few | TGTGCCAGCAGCTTGGATCCGCGGGACAATTCACCCCTCCACTTT | CASSLDPRDNSPLHF
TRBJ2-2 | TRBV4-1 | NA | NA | TGCGCCAGCAGCCCAGGGGAAAGGTGGGCCGGGGAGCTGTTTTTT | CASSPGERWAGELFF
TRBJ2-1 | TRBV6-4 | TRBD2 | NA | TGTGCCAGCAGTGAGGGAACTAGCGGGGGGTCGAATGAGCAGTTCTTC | CASSEGTSGGSNEQFF
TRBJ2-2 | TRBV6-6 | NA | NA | TGTGCCAGCAGTTACTCGGGCAGGGGCACCGGGGAGCTGTTTTTT | CASSYSGRGTGELFF
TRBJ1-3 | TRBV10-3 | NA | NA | TGTGCCATCAGTGCCCTGGGACATCGGAGCTCTGGAAACACCATATATTTT | CAISALGHRSSGNTIYF
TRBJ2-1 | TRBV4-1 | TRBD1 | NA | TGCGCCAGCAGCCAAGAGGCGCTGGGACAGGGTCCCATTAGGAATGAGCAGTTCTTC | CASSQEALGQGPIRNEQFF
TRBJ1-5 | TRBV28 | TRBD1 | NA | TGTGCCAGCACCGCCGGGACAGGGGGTCAGCCCCAGCATTTT | CASTAGTGGQPQHF
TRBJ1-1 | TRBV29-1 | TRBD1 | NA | TGCAGCGTTACCGGGACAGTGGGTGAAGCTTTCTTT | CSVTGTVGEAFF
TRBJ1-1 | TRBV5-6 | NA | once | TGTGCCAGCAGCTACCCGAGGTCCACTGAAGCTTTCTTT | CASSYPRSTEAFF
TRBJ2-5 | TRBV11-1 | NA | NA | TGTGCCAGCAGCTTCGGGCAGGGTTACAAGAAGACCCAGTACTTC | CASSFGQGYKKTQYF
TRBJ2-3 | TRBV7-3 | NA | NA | TGTGCCAGCAGCAATGGGGCAGGGAGGAGGGGCACAGATACGCAGTATTTT | CASSNGAGRRGTDTQYF
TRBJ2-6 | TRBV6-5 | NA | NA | TGTGCCAGCAGTCGGGTGCCTGGGGCCAACGTCCTGACTTTC | CASSRVPGANVLTF
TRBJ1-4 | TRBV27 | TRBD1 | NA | TGTGCCAGCAGACGGGACAGGGGTGCTGAAAAACTGTTTTTT | CASRRDRGAEKLFF
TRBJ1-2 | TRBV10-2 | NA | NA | TGCGCCAGCCTCCAGGGACTTTATGGCTACACCTTC | CASLQGLYGYTF